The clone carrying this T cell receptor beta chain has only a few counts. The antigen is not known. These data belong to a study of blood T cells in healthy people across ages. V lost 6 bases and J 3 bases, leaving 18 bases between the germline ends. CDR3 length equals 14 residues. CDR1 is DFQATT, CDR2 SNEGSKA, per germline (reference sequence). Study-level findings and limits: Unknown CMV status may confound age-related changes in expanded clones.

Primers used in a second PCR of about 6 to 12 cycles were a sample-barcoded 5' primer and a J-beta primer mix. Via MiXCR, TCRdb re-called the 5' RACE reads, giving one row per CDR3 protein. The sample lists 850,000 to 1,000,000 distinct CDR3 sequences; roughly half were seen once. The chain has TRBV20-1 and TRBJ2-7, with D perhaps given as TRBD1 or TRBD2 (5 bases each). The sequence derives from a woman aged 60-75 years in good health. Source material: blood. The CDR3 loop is CSASPGTFLYEQYF. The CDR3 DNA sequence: TGCAGTGCCTCCCCCGGGACGTTTCTCTACGAGCAGTACTTC.